A selection of T cell receptor beta chains follows, all from one sample in a study of blood T cell repertoires in COVID-19. Profiled with immunoSEQ multiplex PCR; TCRdb holds only in-frame clones, not every one. The sample records about 190,000 clones, approximately 79% being singletons. The source material was peripheral blood. The origin of the receptors is a man between 50 and 59 years old who had recovered from COVID-19. Both conserved end residues are part of each CDR3. The D gene is left open where the match is weak. Not every row has a clone size; where given, it reads once, few, many or a size class.

cdr3_nt cdr3_aa v_call clone_size j_call d_call
TGTGCCAGCAGCGATAGCGGACACTCCTACGAGCAGTACTTC CASSDSGHSYEQYF TRBV2 . TRBJ2-7 .
TGTGCCAGTAGTATAGGACTAGCGGGTATACAAGAGACCCAGTACTTC CASSIGLAGIQETQYF TRBV19 . TRBJ2-5 TRBD2
TGTGCCAGCGAGAGGGACATATCAATGAACACTGAAGCTTTCTTT CASERDISMNTEAFF TRBV2 few TRBJ1-1 .
TGTGCCTGGAGTCTGTCGGAGACCCAGTACTTC CAWSLSETQYF TRBV30 . TRBJ2-5 .
TGTGCCAGCTCACCACAGGCACTAGCGGAAGGCAATGAGCAGTTCTTC CASSPQALAEGNEQFF TRBV18 many TRBJ2-1 TRBD2
TGTGCCACCAGCAGAGAGGGACAGGGAAACTACGAGCAGTACTTC CATSREGQGNYEQYF TRBV15 many TRBJ2-7 TRBD1
TGTGCCACCAGTGTTCCCCTGGGGACAGGGGCCCGCTACGAGCAGTACTTC CATSVPLGTGARYEQYF TRBV24-1 . TRBJ2-7 TRBD1
TGTGCCAGCAGTTTCCGTGTGGGGGGGGGCTACGAGCAGTACTTC CASSFRVGGGYEQYF TRBV27 . TRBJ2-7 TRBD2
TGTGCCAGCAGCTCACCAGGGGGAGTCTACGAGCAGTACTTC CASSSPGGVYEQYF TRBV5-4 . TRBJ2-7 TRBD1
TGTGCCAGCACCCCCGAGAGCACTGAAGCTTTCTTT CASTPESTEAFF TRBV12-3/TRBV12-4 few TRBJ1-1 .
TGTGCCTGGCCCGGGGAGAACCCTGGAAACACCATATATTTT CAWPGENPGNTIYF TRBV6-8 . TRBJ1-3 .
TGTGCCAGCACCCTTGGGGGCCAACGCTCCTACAATGAGCAGTTCTTC CASTLGGQRSYNEQFF TRBV7-2 . TRBJ2-1 .
TGTGCCAGCAGCCAAGATGACAGGGTGTTATCACCCCTCCACTTT CASSQDDRVLSPLHF TRBV4-2 . TRBJ1-6 TRBD1
TGTGCCACCAGTGATGGGACAAAGGGCGAGCAGTACTTC CATSDGTKGEQYF TRBV24-1 once TRBJ2-7 .
TGTGCCAGCAGTCAGAGACTAGCGGGCGCCTACGAGCAGTACTTC CASSQRLAGAYEQYF TRBV28 . TRBJ2-7 TRBD2
TGTGCCAGTAGTCCCCCGGCGTCAGTCTTGACTCGGCCCCAGCATTTT CASSPPASVLTRPQHF TRBV19 . TRBJ1-5 .
TGTGCCTGGTCCTGGGGGGACCGTGGGGGCTACGAGCAGTACTTC CAWSWGDRGGYEQYF TRBV30 . TRBJ2-7 .
TGCAGTGCTAGTGGCCTAGCGGGAGGCCCCGGGGACGAGCAGTACTTC CSASGLAGGPGDEQYF TRBV20-1 . TRBJ2-7 TRBD2
TGTGCCAGCAGTCGGGACAGGGGAATTTACGAGCAGTACTTC CASSRDRGIYEQYF TRBV6-2/TRBV6-3 . TRBJ2-7 TRBD1
TGTGCCAGCAGCCTCGGGACAGTCAATACCGGGGAGCTGTTTTTT CASSLGTVNTGELFF TRBV14 . TRBJ2-2 TRBD1
TGTGCCAGTAGTATAGGAGGGGGTTCAGAGACCCAGTACTTC CASSIGGGSETQYF TRBV19 . TRBJ2-5 .
TGCAGCGTTGAAGACATTGCCGGGACAGGGTCCTACAATGAGCAGTTCTTC CSVEDIAGTGSYNEQFF TRBV29-1 . TRBJ2-1 TRBD1
TGTGCCAGCAGTTACTCGGGAGACTGGAGGTCGGATGAGCAGTTCTTC CASSYSGDWRSDEQFF TRBV6-2/TRBV6-3 . TRBJ2-1 .
TGTGCCAGCAGTGAAGACAGGGGGCTCACTGAAGCTTTCTTT CASSEDRGLTEAFF TRBV6-1 . TRBJ1-1 TRBD1
TGTGCCAGTAGTATAGCGGGCCGGACAGGAGTCAGCTCTGGGGCCAACGTCCTGACTTTC CASSIAGRTGVSSGANVLTF TRBV19 . TRBJ2-6 TRBD1